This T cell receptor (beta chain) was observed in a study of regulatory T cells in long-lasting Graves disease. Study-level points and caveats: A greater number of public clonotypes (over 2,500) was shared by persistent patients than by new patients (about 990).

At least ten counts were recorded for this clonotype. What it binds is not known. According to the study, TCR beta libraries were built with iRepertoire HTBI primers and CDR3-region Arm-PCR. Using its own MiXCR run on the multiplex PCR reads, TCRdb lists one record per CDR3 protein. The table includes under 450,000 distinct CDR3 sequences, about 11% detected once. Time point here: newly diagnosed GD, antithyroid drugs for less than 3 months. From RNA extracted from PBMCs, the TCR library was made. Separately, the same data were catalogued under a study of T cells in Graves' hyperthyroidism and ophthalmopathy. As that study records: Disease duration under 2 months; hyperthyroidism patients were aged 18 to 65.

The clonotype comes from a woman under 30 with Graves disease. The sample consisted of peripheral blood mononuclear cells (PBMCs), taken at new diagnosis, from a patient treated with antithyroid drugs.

CDR3 residues: CSATSLAKTQYF. The CDR3 DNA is TGCAGTGCTACCTCCCTTGCAAAGACCCAGTACTTC. V and J are TRBV20-1 and TRBJ2-3; no clear D gene. The DNA matches TRBJ2-5 better at its end, which makes the J call doubtful. The length of the CDR3 is 12 residues. Germline V gene data show CDR1 as DFQATT and CDR2 as SNEGSKA (reference sequence).